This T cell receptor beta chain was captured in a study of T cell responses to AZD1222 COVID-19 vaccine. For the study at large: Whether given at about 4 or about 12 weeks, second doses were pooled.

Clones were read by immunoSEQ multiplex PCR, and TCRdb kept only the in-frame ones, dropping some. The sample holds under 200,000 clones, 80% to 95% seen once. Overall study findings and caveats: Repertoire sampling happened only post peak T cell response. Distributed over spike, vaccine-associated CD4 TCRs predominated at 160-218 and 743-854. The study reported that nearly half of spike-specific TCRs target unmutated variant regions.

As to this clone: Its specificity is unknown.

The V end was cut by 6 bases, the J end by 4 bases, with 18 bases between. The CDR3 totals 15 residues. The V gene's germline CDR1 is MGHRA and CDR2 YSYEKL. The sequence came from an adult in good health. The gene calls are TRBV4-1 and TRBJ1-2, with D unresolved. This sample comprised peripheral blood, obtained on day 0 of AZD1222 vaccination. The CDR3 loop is CASSPPSRELYGYTF. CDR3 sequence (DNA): TGCGCCAGCAGTCCCCCATCAAGGGAACTCTATGGCTACACCTTC.